Below, one T cell receptor (beta chain) is given with its context. Other DNA sequences in this sample translate to the same CDR3. This entry belongs to a study of blood T cell repertoires in COVID-19. Looking at the study overall: Collection of acute and convalescent COVID-19 samples took place in the United States, Italy and Spain. In each case, the material was cDNA or gDNA derived from T cells, B-cell-depleted T cells, or PBMCs.

Original data processing: The authors estimated nucleated cell counts from reference gene primer amplification. Sequenced by immunoSEQ multiplex PCR; TCRdb stores in-frame clones only, minus some. The D gene and trimming were derived from the DNA, and the V and J assignments and clone size from that table. This table holds 90,000 to 130,000 clones, around 90% found once. CDR3 length equals 13 residues. V lost 0 bases and J lost 4, with 7 bases in between. Germline V gene sequence: CDR1 SGHKS, CDR2 YYEKEE (reference sequence). The rearrangement links TRBV5-5 to TRBJ2-5, with D uncertain. This receptor was identified in a woman between 50 and 59 years old with acute or convalescent COVID-19. Sequenced input: peripheral blood. In DNA form, the CDR3 reads TGTGCCAGCAGCTTGGATCCCCTAGAGACCCAGTACTTC. This gives the protein CASSLDPLETQYF.